This T cell receptor beta chain was sequenced during a study of CD8+ T cells in alopecia areata. Study context: Once tofacitinib had been taken for 6 to 18 months, 6 months off drug followed.

RNA extraction and reverse transcription yielded cDNA as sequencing template. Data came from immunoSEQ multiplex PCR; TCRdb stores just in-frame clones and leaves some out. The repertoire includes roughly 180,000 clones, 63% of them detected once, and under 2% sits in the top ten. The CDR3 contains 14 residues. V gave up 3 bases and J gave up 4 bases, with 13 bases separating them. Germline V gene lookup returns CDR1 SGDLS and CDR2 YYNGEE. The origin of this receptor is a human donor with alopecia areata. The sample consisted of CD4+ T cells sorted from blood, taken at week 0. The J gene is TRBJ1-1, the V gene TRBV9; TRBD1 is a possible D gene (6 bases). The CDR3 sequence is CASSALQGSTEAFF. CDR3 nucleotide sequence: TGTGCCAGCAGCGCACTACAGGGAAGCACTGAAGCTTTCTTT.